Listed here are 24 T cell receptor beta chains from one sample, sequenced in a study of shared clonotypes between healthy human individuals. The data were produced by immunoSEQ multiplex PCR, yet TCRdb's version contains in-frame clones alone and is incomplete. The sample contains about half a million clones, about 85% of which appear only once. The sequencing input was PBMCs. These receptors were taken from a woman aged 40 to 49 in good health. Some clones in this sample may be carry-over from other donors' samples.

This clone has a single count. A far larger clone is one nucleotide away, so this likely arose from a read error. Other DNA sequences in the same sample also yield this CDR3. The chain recombines TRBV10-3 with TRBJ1-2, with D possibly being TRBD1 (5 bases). V lost 4 bases to trimming and J lost 5 bases, with 26 bases between them. CDR3 size: 18 residues. Germline CDR1 reads ENHRY; CDR2 reads SYGVKD. The CDR3 here is CAISGGMSSPQQTYGYTF. In DNA form, the CDR3 reads TGTGCCATCAGTGGGGGGATGAGTTCACCGCAACAAACATATGGCTACACCTTC.

This clone was counted a few times. A single base separates this from a much larger clone, so it may be a read error. The sample contains more than one DNA sequence encoding this CDR3. The V and J genes are TRBV4-3 and TRBJ1-2; D ambiguous. The CDR3 is 13 residues long. Germline CDR1 reads LGHNA; CDR2 reads YSLEER. V lost 4 bases, J lost 4 bases, and 10 bases lay in between. CDR3 sequence (DNA): TGCGCCAGCAGCCCCGCTACAGCCTATGGCTACACCTTC. The encoded protein is CASSPATAYGYTF.

As regards this clone: This sequence may be a read error, since a much larger clone differs from it by one base. Distinct nucleotide sequences in the sample also encode this CDR3. The chain recombines TRBV7-2 with TRBJ2-5, with D possibly TRBD2 on 5 matching bases. CDR3 length: 14 residues. Germline V gene sequence: CDR1 SGHTA, CDR2 FQGNSA. The CDR3 loop is CASSLARGSETQYF. In DNA form, the CDR3 reads TGCGCCAGCAGCTTAGCGCGAGGGTCAGAGACCCAGTACTTC.

There are a few counts of this clone. This sample includes further DNA sequences coding for the same CDR3. The V gene is TRBV5-5, the J gene TRBJ2-7; D call uncertain. The V end lost 4 bases, the J end lost 4 bases, and 6 bases lay between the germline ends. CDR1 is SGHKS and CDR2 is YYEKEE in the germline V gene (reference sequence). CDR3 size: 11 residues. In nucleotides, the CDR3 is TGTGCCAGCAGCCCACATTACGAGCAGTACTTC. This encodes CASSPHYEQYF.

The genes are TRBV7-2 and TRBJ1-1, with D unclear. Germline CDR1 and CDR2: SGHTA and FQGNSA. V lost 3 bases and J lost 11, with 16 bases in between. The CDR3 is 13 residues long. DNA for the CDR3: TGTGCCAGCAGCTTGCGCCGGACGGAGTGGGCTTTCTTT. Translated, it gives CASSLRRTEWAFF.

J is TRBJ2-2 and V is TRBV6-1; weak D call: TRBD1 (6 bases). This CDR3 contains 15 residues. Deletions cut 6 bases from V and 3 bases from J, with 14 bases between. Looked up from germline, CDR1 is MNHNS and CDR2 is SASEGT. CDR3 DNA: TGTGCCAGCAGGGGACCGGGACAAGACACCGGGGAGCTGTTTTTT. It is translated as CASRGPGQDTGELFF.

The chain employs TRBV11-2 and TRBJ2-7, with 9 bases that match TRBD1. The V segment lost 5 bases and the J segment 4 bases; nucleotides outside the gene matches: 9. In germline, CDR1 is SGHAT, CDR2 FQNNGV. The CDR3 totals 15 residues. CDR3 coding DNA: TGTGCCAGCAGCGAGGGGACAGGGCTTGTGTACGAGCAGTACTTC. Translating gives CASSEGTGLVYEQYF.

For this clone: No conserved phenylalanine or tryptophan ends this CDR3, so it is likely a read error. The chain joins TRBV29-1 to TRBJ2-7; 7 positions match TRBD2. The V and J ends lost 2 bases and 4 bases, in that order; junction bases with no gene match: 11. Germline lookup yields CDR1 SQVTM and CDR2 ANQGSEA. The CDR3 is made up of 15 amino acids. DNA of the CDR3: TGCAGCGTTGAATCCGCTAGCGGACTAGGATACGAGCAGTACCTC. As protein: CSVESASGLGYEQYL.

The J gene is TRBJ2-3, the V gene TRBV5-1, with D tentatively TRBD2 (5 bases). Germline assignment: CDR1 SGHRS and CDR2 YFSETQ. Deletions cut 0 bases from V and 5 bases from J, with 10 bases between. This CDR3 is 14 amino acids long. As DNA, the CDR3 is TGCGCCAGCAGCTTGGGACTAACCAGAGATACGCAGTATTTT. Protein product: CASSLGLTRDTQYF.

For this clone: This likely stems from a read error, as it lies one base from a far larger clone. Distinct nucleotide sequences in the sample also encode this CDR3. The chain is built from TRBV5-1 and TRBJ1-1; 7 bases align to TRBD1. Trimming took 8 bases from V and 0 from J; bases not matched to a gene: 10. Germline values: CDR1 SGHRS, CDR2 YFSETQ. The CDR3 length is 15 residues. The CDR3 spells CASSPRTGMNTEAFF. Here the CDR3 DNA reads TGCGCCAGTAGCCCCCGGACAGGCATGAACACTGAAGCTTTCTTT.

The chain has TRBV29-1 and TRBJ2-3; a possible D gene is TRBD2 (6 bases). The CDR3 length is 13 residues. The germline CDR1 and CDR2 sequences are SQVTM and ANQGSEA. The ends were cut back, 7 bases at V and 1 base at J, with 12 bases in the middle. The CDR3 region has the DNA TGCAGCGGTACGGGACTCCGCACAGATACGCAGTATTTT. This encodes CSGTGLRTDTQYF.

Regarding this clone: A far larger clone lies a single base away; this is likely a read error. The rearrangement joins TRBV10-2 to TRBJ1-5; D possibly corresponds to TRBD1 (5 bases). Looked up from germline, CDR1 is WSHSY and CDR2 is SAAADI. CDR3 length: 16 residues. The CDR3 is CASSDLTRRGNRPQHF. The DNA for the CDR3 is TGCGCCAGCAGTGACCTAACCCGGAGGGGCAATCGGCCCCAGCATTTT.

This clone was recorded once. The chain couples TRBV11-3 to TRBJ2-7; no clear D gene. The CDR3 is made up of 14 amino acids. Trimming left V 5 bases short and J 2 bases short, with 13 bases between. CDR1 and CDR2 (germline): SGHNT, YENEEA. The CDR3 sequence is CASSPGPETYEQYF. CDR3 bases: TGTGCCAGCAGCCCCGGACCGGAAACCTACGAGCAGTACTTC. Supplemented by reference TRBV11-3 and TRBJ2-7, the full variable domain reads EAGVVQSPRYKIIEKKQPVAFWCNPISGHNTLYWYLQNLGQGPELLIRYENEEAVDDSQLPKDRFSAERLKGVDSTLKIQPAELGDSAVYLCASSPGPETYEQYFGPGTRLTVT.

As DNA, the CDR3 is TGTGCCAGCAGGAGCCTAGGCTACGAGCAGTACTTC. Translating it yields CASRSLGYEQYF. The V and J genes are TRBV6-5 and TRBJ2-7; D gene unclear. This CDR3 has 12 amino acids. CDR1 MNHEY and CDR2 SVGAGI come from the germline V gene. V shed 6 bases and J shed 3 bases, with 9 bases lying between them.

This clone came up a few times. The gene calls are TRBV11-2 and TRBJ1-2; possible D gene TRBD1, 5 bases. Deletions cut 5 bases from V and 0 bases from J, with 13 bases between. There are 15 residues in the CDR3. Germline values: CDR1 SGHAT, CDR2 FQNNGV. CDR3 sequence: CASSPIGAANYGYTF. CDR3 nucleotide sequence: TGTGCCAGCAGCCCGATCGGGGCCGCTAACTATGGCTACACCTTC.

This chain uses TRBV28 with TRBJ2-3; D might be TRBD1 or TRBD2, each matching 5 bases. The CDR3 length is 15 residues. Germline CDR1 reads MDHEN; CDR2 reads SYDVKM. V lost 2 bases and J lost 3, with 12 bases in between. The chain's CDR3 is CASSLRTLATDTQYF. DNA of the CDR3: TGTGCCAGCAGTTTACGGACATTAGCGACAGATACGCAGTATTTT.

V and J are TRBV4-1 and TRBJ2-1, with D possibly matching TRBD2 (6 bases). V lost 5 bases and J 2 bases, leaving 16 bases between the germline ends. This CDR3 comprises 16 residues. The germline CDR1 and CDR2 sequences are MGHRA and YSYEKL. CDR3 in amino acids: CASSRDWRQPYNEQFF. DNA of the CDR3: TGCGCCAGCAGCAGGGACTGGCGGCAACCCTACAATGAGCAGTTCTTC.

The chain has TRBV6-1 and TRBJ2-1; D gene unclear. Trimming left V 9 bases short and J 5 bases short, with 8 bases between. The length of the CDR3 is 11 residues. Germline V gene lookup returns CDR1 MNHNS and CDR2 SASEGT. Here the CDR3 DNA reads TGTGCCAGGACCGCAGACAATGAGCAGTTCTTC. As protein: CARTADNEQFF.

This chain links TRBV7-3 with TRBJ2-2, with 9 bases identical to TRBD2. Germline V lookup: CDR1 SGHTA, CDR2 FQGTGA. With V trimmed by 5 bases and J by 0 bases, 4 bases remained unmatched. This CDR3 comprises 16 residues. CDR3 nucleotide sequence: TGTGCCAGCAGCCCCAGCGGGGGGTCGAACACCGGGGAGCTGTTTTTT. Encoded protein: CASSPSGGSNTGELFF. The full variable domain, in which reference TRBV7-3 and TRBJ2-2 provide the parts outside the CDR3, is GAGVSQTPSNKVTEKGKYVELRCDPISGHTALYWYRQSLGQGPEFLIYFQGTGAADDSGLPNDRFFAVRPEGSVSTLKIQRTERGDSAVYLCASSPSGGSNTGELFFGEGSRLTVL.

The chain is built from TRBV2 and TRBJ1-1; perhaps TRBD1 as D (6 bases). CDR1 and CDR2 from the germline V gene are SNHLY and FYNNEI. Trimming took off 5 bases at V and 5 bases at J, with 12 bases between the two ends. This CDR3 is built from 13 residues. CDR3 protein: CASSSQGMTEAFF. The CDR3 DNA reads as TGTGCCAGCAGTTCCCAGGGGATGACTGAAGCTTTCTTT.

The chain is built from TRBV7-2 and TRBJ2-2; unclear D gene. This CDR3 is built from 15 residues. Trimming shortened V by 8 bases and J by 1 base, and 14 bases separated the two germline ends. Looked up from germline, CDR1 is SGHTA and CDR2 is FQGNSA. This CDR3 is CASARRLLNTGELFF. The CDR3 nucleotides are TGTGCCAGCGCCCGCAGGCTCCTGAACACCGGGGAGCTGTTTTTT.

A note on this clone: Since a far larger clone is one base different, this is likely a read error. V and J are TRBV18 and TRBJ2-7; D unclear. V was cut by 6 bases and J by 0 bases, with 12 bases left in between. CDR3 length: 14 residues. Germline V lookup: CDR1 KGHSH, CDR2 LQKENI. The CDR3 reads CASSTGPDSYEQYF. The CDR3 nucleotides are TGTGCCAGCTCTACCGGGCCAGACTCCTACGAGCAGTACTTC.

Notes on this clone: A read error is the likely source, as a far larger clone sits one nucleotide away. This sequence joins TRBV29-1 and TRBJ2-7, with TRBD2 as a possible D gene (5 bases). The CDR3 has 12 amino acids. The V end lost 7 bases, the J end lost 5 bases, and 15 bases lay between the germline ends. Germline CDR1 is SQVTM and CDR2 is ANQGSEA. As DNA, the CDR3 is TGCAGCGGTGGGAGTGGTGGGCACGAGCAGTACTTC. This sequence encodes CSGGSGGHEQYF.

The chain recombines TRBV7-2 with TRBJ1-1; TRBD1 might be the D (6 bases). The CDR3 is 13 amino acids. V lost 7 bases and J lost 2, with 11 bases in between. Per germline, CDR1 SGHTA and CDR2 FQGNSA. CDR3 sequence: CASKVQGNTEAFF. DNA for the CDR3: TGTGCCAGCAAAGTACAGGGAAACACTGAAGCTTTCTTT. The variable domain in full, with the rest retrieved from reference TRBV7-2 and TRBJ1-1, is GAGVSQSPSNKVTEKGKDVELRCDPISGHTALYWYRQSLGQGLEFLIYFQGNSAPDKSGLPSDRFSAERTGGSVSTLTIQRTQQEDSAVYLCASKVQGNTEAFFGQGTRLTVV.